These 27 T cell receptor beta chains were all obtained from the same sample, sequenced in a study of T cell changes during pregnancy in multiple sclerosis. The table came from immunoSEQ multiplex PCR; TCRdb's copy has only in-frame clones and leaves some out. This table has 55,000 to 85,000 clones, over 85% appearing once. The sample in question was peripheral blood, obtained in the third trimester of pregnancy. These receptors originate from a female donor with multiple sclerosis, enrolled in a pregnancy study.

V is TRBV29-1 and J is TRBJ2-5, with D perhaps TRBD2 (6 bases). The CDR3 spans 14 residues. CDR1 and CDR2 (germline): SQVTM, ANQGSEA. V was clipped by 3 bases and J by 5 bases, with 16 bases between them. CDR3 sequence: CSVETRRFPETQYF. The CDR3 region has the DNA TGCAGCGTTGAGACTAGACGGTTTCCGGAGACCCAGTACTTC.

This chain links TRBV7-2 with TRBJ2-7, with 8 bases identical to TRBD1. The germline V gene has CDR1 SGHTA and CDR2 FQGNSA. This CDR3 has 13 amino acids. The J segment lost 6 bases and the V segment lost 5 bases, leaving 6 bases of the junction unmatched. CDR3 DNA: TGTGCCAGCAGCCAAACGACAGGGGTCGAGCAGTACTTC. Residues: CASSQTTGVEQYF.

The chain joins TRBV13 to TRBJ2-2; 10 bases agree with TRBD2. CDR3 size: 16 residues. J gave up 5 bases and V 1 base, and 4 bases lay outside the gene matches. Per the germline V gene, CDR1 is PRHDT and CDR2 is FYEKMQ (reference sequence). CDR3 loop: CASSLVLAGFTGELFF. The CDR3 bases are TGTGCCAGCAGCTTAGTACTAGCGGGATTTACCGGGGAGCTGTTTTTT.

The chain couples TRBV5-6 to TRBJ2-7, with D perhaps TRBD2 (6 bases). This CDR3 contains 14 residues. V shed 4 bases and J shed 6 bases, with 17 bases lying between them. From germline, CDR1 is SGHDT and CDR2 YYEEEE. CDR3 nucleotide sequence: TGTGCCAGCAGCCTAGGGACCGGGGGACTCGAGCAGTACTTC. Amino acid sequence: CASSLGTGGLEQYF.

This chain connects TRBV5-1 to TRBJ2-2, with a weak D call TRBD2 (6 bases). V lost 4 bases to trimming and J lost 2 bases, with 18 bases between them. The CDR3 runs to 17 residues. The germline V gene encodes CDR1 SGHRS and CDR2 YFSETQ. The CDR3: CASSPATKGLNTGELFF. CDR3 coding DNA: TGCGCCAGCAGCCCCGCTACCAAGGGACTTAACACCGGGGAGCTGTTTTTT. Full variable domain (remainder filled in from reference TRBV5-1 and TRBJ2-2): KAGVTQTPRYLIKTRGQQVTLSCSPISGHRSVSWYQQTPGQGLQFLFEYFSETQRNKGNFPGRFSGRQFSNSRSEMNVSTLELGDSALYLCASSPATKGLNTGELFFGEGSRLTVL.

The genes are TRBV18 and TRBJ2-5; either TRBD1 or TRBD2 may fit D (5 bases each). The CDR3 is 13 amino acids. The V end was cut by 6 bases, the J end by 2 bases, with 10 bases between. CDR1 KGHSH and CDR2 LQKENI come from the germline V gene. Written as DNA, the CDR3 is TGTGCCAGCTCCCCAGGGAGACAAGAGACCCAGTACTTC. Protein product: CASSPGRQETQYF.

This sequence joins TRBV6-6 and TRBJ1-4; TRBD1 matches 7 bases. V trimming: 7 bases; J trimming: 8 bases; junction bases outside the gene matches: 16. The V gene's germline CDR1 is MNHNY and CDR2 SVGAGI (reference sequence). CDR3 length: 16 residues. As DNA, the CDR3 is TGTGCCAGCAACCAAGCGACAGGGCCTCTGGGGGAAAAACTGTTTTTT. It codes for CASNQATGPLGEKLFF.

The rearrangement links TRBV7-2 to TRBJ2-7; 9 bases map to TRBD1. The V segment lost 1 base and the J segment 2 bases; nucleotides outside the gene matches: 3. The CDR3 is 15 amino acids. Germline CDR1 is SGHTA and CDR2 is FQGNSA. The CDR3 sequence: CASSLVDRGPYEQYF. The DNA for the CDR3 is TGTGCCAGCAGCTTAGTGGACAGGGGACCCTACGAGCAGTACTTC.

The V gene is TRBV12-5, the J gene TRBJ1-1; weak D call: TRBD1 (5 bases). V was trimmed by 3 bases and J by 3 bases, leaving 14 bases between them. The length of the CDR3 is 15 residues. Germline CDR1 reads LGHNT; CDR2 reads FRNRAP. The CDR3, as DNA: TGTGCTAGTGGTTTCTCGGCAGGGAGGGACACTGAAGCTTTCTTT. Its translation is CASGFSAGRDTEAFF.

This clone has just one count. The chain recombines TRBV11-2 with TRBJ1-1; D is undetermined. Per germline, CDR1 SGHAT and CDR2 FQNNGV. The V end lost 5 bases, the J end lost 0 bases, and 10 bases lay between the germline ends. This CDR3 has 14 amino acids. The CDR3 here is CASSVRVLNTEAFF. The DNA for the CDR3 is TGTGCCAGCAGCGTCCGGGTCTTGAACACTGAAGCTTTCTTT.

The J gene is TRBJ2-5, the V gene TRBV10-3; 13 bases agree with TRBD2. The CDR3 has 15 residues. The ends lost 4 bases at V and 3 bases at J; junction bases unmatched: 2. From germline, CDR1 is ENHRY and CDR2 SYGVKD. The CDR3 sequence: CAISGGLAGEETQYF. For the CDR3, the DNA is TGTGCCATCAGTGGAGGACTAGCGGGAGAAGAGACCCAGTACTTC.

The chain recombines TRBV5-1 with TRBJ2-1, with 8 positions matching TRBD2. This CDR3 spans 14 amino acids. V trimming: 3 bases; J trimming: 5 bases; junction bases outside the gene matches: 4. Per germline, CDR1 SGHRS and CDR2 YFSETQ. Here the CDR3 reads CASSSAGAHNEQFF. The CDR3 coding sequence is TGCGCCAGCAGCTCAGCGGGAGCCCACAATGAGCAGTTCTTC.

On this clone: One junction end does not reproduce the germline sequence, and a read error may be involved. The chain carries TRBV27 and TRBJ2-5, with D possibly matching TRBD2 (5 bases). This CDR3 is built from 18 residues. CDR1 and CDR2 from the germline V gene are MNHEY and SMNVEV (reference sequence). The DNA for the CDR3 is TGTGCCAGCAGTTTATATTATCCCGACCCGGGGAGCCAAAAGACCCAGTACTTC. The encoded protein is CASSLYYPDPGSQKTQYF.

CDR3 nucleotides: TGTGCCAGCAGCGTAGCTTTTGGTGCGGGAGTAGGGGACAATGAGCAGTTCTTC. Translating it yields CASSVAFGAGVGDNEQFF. V gene TRBV9 combines with J gene TRBJ2-1; TRBD2 matches 7 bases. The CDR3 consists of 18 residues. After removal of 0 bases from V and 5 bases from J, the junction contained 14 bases not matched to a gene. The germline CDR1 and CDR2 sequences are SGDLS and YYNGEE.

This clone was observed a single time. V usage is TRBV6-1 and J usage is TRBJ2-1; 11 bases align to TRBD1. CDR3 length: 15 residues. V lost 6 bases to trimming and J lost 5 bases; unmatched junction nucleotides: 6. Germline-derived CDR1 and CDR2 are MNHNS and SASEGT. In DNA form, the CDR3 reads TGTGCCAGCAGGAAGGGACAGGGGGACGACAATGAGCAGTTCTTC. This sequence encodes CASRKGQGDDNEQFF.

The genes are TRBV29-1 and TRBJ2-5; 11 bases align to TRBD2. Germline CDR1 SQVTM, CDR2 ANQGSEA. J gave up 5 bases and V 3 bases, and 8 bases lay outside the gene matches. The CDR3 runs to 15 residues. In nucleotides, the CDR3 is TGCAGCGTTGAGGGTAGCGGGAGGGCCTCGGAGACCCAGTACTTC. Protein sequence: CSVEGSGRASETQYF.

This clone was picked up one time. DNA of the CDR3: TGTGCCATCCACGCCGCCGGGACAGGGGGCTACGAGCAGTACTTC. It codes for CAIHAAGTGGYEQYF. V and J are TRBV10-3 and TRBJ2-7, with 11 bases fitting TRBD1. Per germline, CDR1 ENHRY and CDR2 SYGVKD. The CDR3 extends over 15 amino acids. V lost 8 bases, J lost 3 bases, and 9 bases stayed unmatched.

The chain couples TRBV19 to TRBJ1-1; a weak D match, TRBD1 (6 bases). CDR3 length: 15 amino acids. CDR1 LNHDA and CDR2 SQIVND come from the germline V gene (reference sequence). The V end was cut by 5 bases, the J end by 3 bases, with 16 bases between. CDR3: CASSRRGAGDTEAFF. As DNA, the CDR3 is TGTGCCAGTAGTCGTAGAGGGGCAGGGGACACTGAAGCTTTCTTT.

This clone was counted a few times. V gene TRBV28 combines with J gene TRBJ2-1, with 10 nucleotides matching TRBD2. There are 15 residues in the CDR3. The junction had 4 bases not matched to a gene; V was cut back by 3 bases and J by 5 bases. Germline-derived CDR1 and CDR2 are MDHEN and SYDVKM. CDR3 residues: CASSFPSGRDNEQFF. DNA of the CDR3: TGTGCCAGCAGTTTTCCCAGCGGGAGGGACAATGAGCAGTTCTTC.

The chain carries TRBV7-9 and TRBJ2-1; 8 positions agree with TRBD2. The CDR3 has 12 amino acids. The ends lost 3 bases at V and 15 bases at J; junction bases unmatched: 7. Germline CDR1 reads SEHNR; CDR2 reads FQNEAQ (reference sequence). The CDR3 DNA follows: TGTGCCAGCAGCTTTGGTACGGGAGGGGGGTTCTTC. This encodes CASSFGTGGGFF.

The rearrangement uses TRBV5-4 and TRBJ2-7, with 10 bases aligning to TRBD1. The CDR3 has 15 residues. V was pared by 4 bases and J by 0 bases, with 4 bases of the junction left unmatched. CDR1 is SGHNT, CDR2 YYREEE, per germline (reference sequence). The CDR3 DNA reads TGTGCCAGCAGCCCGGGACAGGGGAGCTCCTACGAGCAGTACTTC. It encodes CASSPGQGSSYEQYF.

This chain links TRBV7-8 with TRBJ2-1; the D gene is possibly TRBD2 (6 bases). The CDR3 runs 17 residues. Germline V CDR1 and CDR2: SGHVS, FQNEAQ. V shed 4 bases and J shed 9 bases, with 25 bases lying between them. This CDR3 is CASSSLGRLDSSGEQFF. As DNA, the CDR3 is TGTGCCAGCAGCTCTCTTGGGAGGCTAGACTCTAGTGGTGAGCAGTTCTTC.

The chain has TRBV27 and TRBJ1-1; 12 positions agree with TRBD1. After removal of 4 bases from V and 0 bases from J, the junction contained 6 bases not matched to a gene. Germline CDR1 and CDR2: MNHEY and SMNVEV (reference sequence). The CDR3 totals 17 residues. CDR3 sequence: CASSSPGTGGVNTEAFF. The CDR3 region has the DNA TGTGCCAGCAGTTCCCCCGGGACAGGGGGCGTGAACACTGAAGCTTTCTTT.

V and J are TRBV10-1 and TRBJ2-5; 7 bases fit TRBD2. CDR1 is WNHNN, CDR2 SYGVQD, per germline (reference sequence). J was trimmed by 9 bases and V by 4 bases; bases with no gene match: 11. This CDR3 has 14 residues. CDR3 nucleotides: TGCGCCAGCAGTGCCGAGCGGGACGGTAGCGCCCAGTACTTC. Translation: CASSAERDGSAQYF.

The genes are TRBV14 and TRBJ2-7; 7 bases are shared with TRBD1. The CDR3 consists of 14 residues. The V and J ends lost 1 base and 4 bases, in that order; junction bases with no gene match: 4. The germline V gene has CDR1 SGHDN and CDR2 FVKESK. The CDR3 region has the DNA TGTGCCAGCAGCCAAGTACAGGGGTGGTACGAGCAGTACTTC. Its translation: CASSQVQGWYEQYF.

The CDR3 DNA follows: TGCGCCAGCTTTCCGCCCGGGTGTGGCTACACCTTC. This sequence encodes CASFPPGCGYTF. V is TRBV23-1 and J is TRBJ1-2; D unclear. TRBV23-1 is labeled an ORF, and its function is uncertain. This CDR3 is 12 amino acids long. V lost 8 bases, J lost 7 bases, and 14 bases lay in between.

V gene TRBV5-5 combines with J gene TRBJ2-3; 7 bases line up with TRBD1. The CDR3 spans 13 residues. V trimming: 1 base; J trimming: 5 bases; junction bases outside the gene matches: 1. From germline, CDR1 is SGHKS and CDR2 YYEKEE (reference sequence). The CDR3 region has the DNA TGTGCCAGCAGCTTGACAGGGGTAGATACGCAGTATTTT. Translating gives CASSLTGVDTQYF.